This TCR beta chain was found in a study of shared clonotypes between healthy human individuals. General observations from the study: It was only blood that was sampled, and tissue repertoires likely differ.

Trimming left V 4 bases short and J 3 bases short, with 17 bases between. Germline V CDR1 and CDR2: SGDLS, YYNGEE. CDR3 length: 15 amino acids. Produced via immunoSEQ multiplex PCR; TCRdb's table is partial and in-frame only. The sample consists of a few million clones, 85% to 95% of them appearing once. On this clone: Its matching antigen is unknown.

The rearrangement joins TRBV9 to TRBJ2-7; possibly TRBD1 for D (5 bases). Material: naive CD4+ T cells from PBMCs. Subset noted: CD45RA+ positively selected. This clonotype was obtained from a man younger than 35 in good health. Some clones in this sample may be carry-over from other donors' samples. The CDR3 bases are TGTGCCAGCAGCCCTAAGACAGACCCCAACTACGAGCAGTACTTC. Protein product: CASSPKTDPNYEQYF.